Listed below are T cell receptor beta chains from one sample, sequenced in a study of CD8+CD57+ T cells in acquired aplastic anemia. TCRdb reprocessed the reads with MiXCR, giving one entry per CDR3 protein. The data contain approximately 150,000 distinct CDR3 sequences, around 47% of them seen just once; the ten biggest clones take up roughly 2.9%. Material: sorted CD4+, CD8+, or CD8+CD57+ T cells (not recorded which) from PBMCs. The receptors originated from a human donor with aplastic anemia. Each CDR3 is given with its conserved first and last residue. The D gene is left open where the match is weak. The size entry is marked missing in some rows and otherwise reads once, few, many or a size class.

TRBD1	-	TRBJ2-7	TRBV11-1	CASSPRVGTGRLGQYF	TGTGCCAGCAGCCCCCGGGTTGGGACAGGGCGCCTAGGGCAGTACTTC
TRBD2	many	TRBJ2-1	TRBV20-1	CSAATSGGSNEQFF	TGCAGTGCTGCGACTAGCGGGGGATCCAATGAGCAGTTCTTC
TRBD2	many	TRBJ2-3	TRBV5-6	CASSLKLAASGSTQYF	TGTGCCAGCAGCTTAAAACTAGCGGCGTCGGGGAGTACGCAGTATTTT
-	-	TRBJ1-5	TRBV29-1	CCVDPAGGSNQPQHF	TGCTGCGTTGACCCGGCGGGGGGCAGCAATCAGCCCCAGCATTTT
TRBD2	-	TRBJ2-7	TRBV6-1	CARSDGPGGSYEQYF	TGTGCCCGCAGTGATGGGCCGGGGGGTTCCTACGAGCAGTACTTC
-	many	TRBJ2-1	TRBV7-2	CASSPGDYNEQFF	TGTGCCAGCAGTCCGGGGGACTACAATGAGCAGTTCTTC
-	many	TRBJ1-1	TRBV29-1	CSSRGGTGTEAFF	TGCAGCTCCCGTGGGGGGACGGGCACTGAAGCTTTCTTT
TRBD2	many	TRBJ2-5	TRBV7-9	CATQRGGETQYF	TGTGCCACTCAACGGGGGGGAGAGACCCAGTACTTC
-	many	TRBJ2-1	TRBV20-1	CSATGRSVVEQFF	TGCAGTGCTACAGGGAGATCGGTTGTTGAGCAGTTCTTC
TRBD2	once	TRBJ2-5	TRBV29-1	CSVGLAGGQETQYF	TGCAGCGTGGGGCTAGCGGGGGGCCAAGAGACCCAGTACTTC
-	many	TRBJ2-7	TRBV10-3	CAISRTLSLYEQYF	TGTGCCATCAGTCGGACACTATCCCTCTACGAGCAGTACTTC
-	-	TRBJ1-5	TRBV15	CATSRDGLWVQPQHF	TGTGCCACCAGCAGAGATGGACTGTGGGTTCAGCCCCAGCATTTT
-	-	TRBJ2-7	TRBV20-1	CSAGGGTSYEQYF	TGCAGTGCCGGGGGAGGGACAAGTTACGAGCAGTACTTC
TRBD1	-	TRBJ1-2	TRBV5-1	CASSLGTGPGYTF	TGCGCCAGCAGCTTGGGGACAGGGCCTGGCTACACCTTC
TRBD1	many	TRBJ2-2	TRBV20-1	CSARAIGTANTGELFF	TGCAGTGCTAGAGCCATCGGGACAGCGAACACCGGGGAGCTGTTTTTT
TRBD1	few	TRBJ1-2	TRBV13	CASSSGQGDYGYTF	TGTGCCAGCAGCTCGGGACAGGGAGACTATGGCTACACCTTC
TRBD1	few	TRBJ1-2	TRBV2	CASRLMTGQNYGYTF	TGTGCCAGCAGATTAATGACAGGGCAGAACTATGGCTACACCTTC
-	many	TRBJ1-4	TRBV7-9	CASSKQGGANEKLFF	TGTGCCAGCAGCAAACAGGGTGGGGCTAATGAAAAACTGTTTTTT